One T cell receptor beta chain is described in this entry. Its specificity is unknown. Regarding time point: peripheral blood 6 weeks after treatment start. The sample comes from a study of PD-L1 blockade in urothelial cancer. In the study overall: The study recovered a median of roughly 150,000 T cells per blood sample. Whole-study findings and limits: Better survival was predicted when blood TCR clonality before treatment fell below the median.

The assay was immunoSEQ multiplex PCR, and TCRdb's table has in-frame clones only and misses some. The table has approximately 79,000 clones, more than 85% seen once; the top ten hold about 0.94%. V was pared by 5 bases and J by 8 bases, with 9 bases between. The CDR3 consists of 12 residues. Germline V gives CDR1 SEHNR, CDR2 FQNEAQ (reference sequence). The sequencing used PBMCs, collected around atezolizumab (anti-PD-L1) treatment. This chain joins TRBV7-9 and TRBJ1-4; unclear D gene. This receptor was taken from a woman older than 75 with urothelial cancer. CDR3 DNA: TGTGCCAGCAGCCTCCCGGAGGAAAAACTGTTTTTT. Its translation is CASSLPEEKLFF.